This T cell receptor beta chain was profiled in a study of blood T cell repertoires in COVID-19. Overall study context: The origin of the acute and convalescent COVID-19 samples was the United States, Italy and Spain. PBMCs, B-cell-depleted T cells, or T cells provided the cDNA or gDNA that made up the material.

Trimming pared 3 bases from V and 4 bases from J, leaving 22 bases between. CDR3 length equals 17 residues. The V gene's germline CDR1 is SGHRS and CDR2 YFSETQ. Original data processing: Amplification of reference gene primers was used by the study to estimate nucleated cell counts. The method was immunoSEQ multiplex PCR; TCRdb's version includes in-frame clones alone and lacks a portion of them. The V and J calls and clone size are taken from that table; D and trimming were inferred from the DNA. The sample contains more than 80,000 clones, less than 75% of which appear only once. The origin of this receptor is a woman aged 55-70 years in a cohort sampled during active or convalescent COVID-19. V gene TRBV5-1 combines with J gene TRBJ1-2; TRBD1 might be the D (5 bases). The sequenced material came from peripheral blood. CDR3 loop: CASSSTGDGFPLYGYTF. In DNA form, the CDR3 reads TGCGCCAGCAGCTCTACGGGGGACGGCTTCCCTCTCTATGGCTACACCTTC.